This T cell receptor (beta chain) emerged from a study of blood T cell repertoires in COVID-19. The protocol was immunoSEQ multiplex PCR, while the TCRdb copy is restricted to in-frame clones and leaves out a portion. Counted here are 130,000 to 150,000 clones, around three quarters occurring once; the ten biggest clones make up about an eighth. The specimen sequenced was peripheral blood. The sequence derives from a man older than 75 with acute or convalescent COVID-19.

CDR3 in DNA: TGTGCCAGCAGCTTAGAGGGATGGGAGCAGTTCTTC. This encodes CASSLEGWEQFF. The chain couples TRBV5-5 to TRBJ2-1; TRBD2 is a possible D gene (5 bases). The V gene lost 2 bases and the J gene lost 10 bases, with 10 bases spanning the gap. This CDR3 has 12 amino acids. Germline CDR1 SGHKS, CDR2 YYEKEE (reference sequence).